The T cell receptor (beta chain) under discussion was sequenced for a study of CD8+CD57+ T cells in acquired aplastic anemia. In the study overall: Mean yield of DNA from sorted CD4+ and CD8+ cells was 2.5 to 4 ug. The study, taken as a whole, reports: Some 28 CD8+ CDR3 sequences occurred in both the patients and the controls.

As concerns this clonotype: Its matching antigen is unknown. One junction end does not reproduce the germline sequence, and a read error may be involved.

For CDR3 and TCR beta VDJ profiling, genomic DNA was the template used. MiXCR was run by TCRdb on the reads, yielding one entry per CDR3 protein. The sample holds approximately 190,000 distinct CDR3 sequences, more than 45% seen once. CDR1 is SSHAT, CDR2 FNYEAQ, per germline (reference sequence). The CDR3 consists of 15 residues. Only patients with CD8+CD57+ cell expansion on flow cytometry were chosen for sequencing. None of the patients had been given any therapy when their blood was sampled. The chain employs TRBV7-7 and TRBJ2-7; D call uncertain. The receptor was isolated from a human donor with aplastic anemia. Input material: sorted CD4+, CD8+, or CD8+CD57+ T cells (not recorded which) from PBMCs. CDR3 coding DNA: TGTGCTAGCAGCCCTTGGGCAGGCAGCTCCTACGGGCAGTACTTC. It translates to CASSPWAGSSYGQYF.